This TCR beta chain was recovered during a study of blood T cell repertoires in COVID-19. Whole-study context: Researchers got acute and convalescent COVID-19 samples from the United States, Italy and Spain. PBMCs, B-cell-depleted T cells, or T cells were the source of the cDNA or gDNA that made up the material.

How the authors handled the data: It was from reference gene primer amplification that nucleated cell counts were estimated. The method was immunoSEQ multiplex PCR; TCRdb's version includes in-frame clones alone and lacks a portion of them. V and J calls plus clone size are reproduced from that table; the DNA served to infer D and trimming. The sample consists of approximately 340,000 clones, 80% to 95% of them appearing once. CDR3 length equals 15 residues. Trimming took 1 base from V and 5 from J; bases not matched to a gene: 8. The germline gives CDR1 SGHNT, CDR2 YYREEE (reference sequence). The sequencing sample was made of PBMCs or T cells enriched from blood (not recorded which). The J gene is TRBJ2-7, the V gene TRBV5-4; 8 bases match TRBD1. The TCR sequence derives from a woman aged 40-49 years who had been exposed to COVID-19. CDR3 sequence: CASSLPQGAFDEQYF. The CDR3 DNA is TGTGCCAGCAGCTTGCCCCAGGGGGCTTTTGACGAGCAGTACTTC.